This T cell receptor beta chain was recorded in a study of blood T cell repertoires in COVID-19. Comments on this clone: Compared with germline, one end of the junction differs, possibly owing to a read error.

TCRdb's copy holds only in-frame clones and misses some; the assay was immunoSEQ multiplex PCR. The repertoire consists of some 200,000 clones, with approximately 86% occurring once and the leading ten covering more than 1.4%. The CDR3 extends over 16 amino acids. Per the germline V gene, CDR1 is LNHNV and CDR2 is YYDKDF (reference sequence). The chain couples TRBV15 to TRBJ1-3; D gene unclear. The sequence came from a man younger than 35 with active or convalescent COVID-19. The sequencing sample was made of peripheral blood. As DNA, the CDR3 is TGTGCCACCAGCAGAGACTTAGGGAGCTCTGGAAGCACCATATATTTT. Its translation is CATSRDLGSSGSTIYF.